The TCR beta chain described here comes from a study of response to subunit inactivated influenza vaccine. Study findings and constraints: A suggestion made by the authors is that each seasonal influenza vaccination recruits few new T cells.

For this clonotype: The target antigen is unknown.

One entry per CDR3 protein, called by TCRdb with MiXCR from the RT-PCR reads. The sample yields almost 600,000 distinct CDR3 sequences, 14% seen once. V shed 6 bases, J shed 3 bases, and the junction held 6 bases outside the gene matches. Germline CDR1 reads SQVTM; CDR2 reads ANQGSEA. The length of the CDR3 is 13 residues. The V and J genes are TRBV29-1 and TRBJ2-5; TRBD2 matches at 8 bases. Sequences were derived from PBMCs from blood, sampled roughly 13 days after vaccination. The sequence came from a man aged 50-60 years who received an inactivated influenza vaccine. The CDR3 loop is CSVETSVKETQYF. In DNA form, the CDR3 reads TGCAGCGTGGAGACTAGCGTGAAAGAGACCCAGTACTTC.